These 7 T cell receptor beta chains came from one sample sequenced in a study of patients and donors after allogeneic stem cell transplantation. TCRdb re-called the RT-PCR reads with MiXCR, one entry per CDR3 protein. This table holds a few hundred thousand distinct CDR3 sequences, 13% to 15% found once. Material for sequencing was blood, either unsorted or a sorted T cell fraction (not recorded which). The receptor set was obtained from a human donor who was either an allogeneic HSCT recipient or a stem cell or donor lymphocyte infusion donor (not recorded which). It is not recorded whose cells these are; they may come from a transplant donor.

The chain uses TRBV7-9 and TRBJ1-5; D unresolved. This CDR3 comprises 17 residues. Germline CDR1 is SEHNR and CDR2 is FQNEAQ (reference sequence). The germline V and J ends were trimmed by 5 bases and 0 bases, with 17 bases remaining between them. CDR3 in DNA: TGTGCCAGCAGCCGGGCCACGGGTAGACATAGCAATCAGCCCCAGCATTTT. Amino acid sequence: CASSRATGRHSNQPQHF.

The chain has TRBV12-3 or TRBV12-4 and TRBJ2-5; 9 bases are a match to TRBD2. This CDR3 is 12 amino acids long. Unmatched junction bases numbered 5, after V lost 8 bases and J lost 7 bases. The CDR3 spells CASGGGRATQYF. For the CDR3, the DNA is TGTGCCAGCGGGGGCGGGAGGGCGACCCAGTACTTC.

There are a few counts of this clonotype. This chain uses TRBV11-1 with TRBJ1-1; 7 bases are shared with TRBD1. The junction had 4 bases not matched to a gene; V was cut back by 3 bases and J by 3 bases. In germline, CDR1 is SGHAT, CDR2 FQDESV (reference sequence). The CDR3 length is 14 residues. The chain's CDR3 is CASSFLDRDTEAFF. The CDR3 DNA reads TGTGCCAGCAGCTTCCTCGACAGGGACACTGAAGCTTTCTTT.

This clonotype was seen at least ten times. J is TRBJ1-1 and V is TRBV12-3 or TRBV12-4; possibly TRBD1 for D (6 bases). The CDR3 loop spans 14 amino acids. Trimming removed 4 bases from V and 5 bases from J, with 14 bases in between. The CDR3: CASSWREGGTEAFF. CDR3 nucleotides: TGTGCCAGCAGTTGGAGGGAAGGGGGGACTGAAGCTTTCTTT.

This clonotype was seen more than once but under ten times. V gene TRBV7-2 combines with J gene TRBJ2-1; tentatively, D is TRBD2 (5 bases). Trimming stripped 5 bases from V and 9 bases from J, with 14 bases between. The CDR3 covers 13 residues. Germline CDR1 reads SGHTA; CDR2 reads FQGNSA. This chain's CDR3 is CASSATSFGEQFF. CDR3 bases: TGTGCCAGCAGCGCTACTAGTTTCGGTGAGCAGTTCTTC.

This clonotype has a count of ten or more. The J gene is TRBJ2-3, the V gene TRBV6-6; D remains ambiguous. This CDR3 has 12 residues. The germline V gene has CDR1 MNHNY and CDR2 SVGAGI (reference sequence). Trimming removed 2 bases at V and 6 bases at J, with 6 bases between. The CDR3 nucleotides read TGTGCCAGCAGTTACATGGCGGATACGCAGTATTTT. This sequence encodes CASSYMADTQYF.

The chain recombines TRBV19 with TRBJ1-1; D uncertain. The CDR3 has 13 residues. Germline-derived CDR1 and CDR2 are LNHDA and SQIVND (reference sequence). V lost 3 bases and J lost 3, with 8 bases in between. The DNA for the CDR3 is TGTGCCAGTAGTATTCTAAAGCACACTGAAGCTTTCTTT. Translating gives CASSILKHTEAFF.